Shown below are 12 T cell receptor beta chains from a single sample sequenced in a study of blood T cell repertoires in COVID-19. Method: immunoSEQ multiplex PCR; TCRdb's copy keeps in-frame clones and lacks some. In the table there are about 180,000 clones, approximately 85% of which are singletons. Material for sequencing was PBMCs or T cells enriched from blood (not recorded which). Source of these receptors: a man aged 40-50 years who had recovered from COVID-19.

The chain joins TRBV11-3 to TRBJ2-3, with D maybe TRBD1 (6 bases). Germline lookup yields CDR1 SGHNT and CDR2 YENEEA. The CDR3 is made up of 14 amino acids. V dropped 5 bases and J dropped 2 bases, with 11 bases sitting between them. CDR3: CASSDTGFTDTQYF. CDR3 nucleotide sequence: TGTGCCAGCAGCGATACAGGGTTCACAGATACGCAGTATTTT.

J is TRBJ2-7 and V is TRBV9; 9 bases are shared with TRBD2. The CDR3 is made up of 15 amino acids. J was trimmed by 1 base and V by 4 bases; bases with no gene match: 6. Germline loops: CDR1 SGDLS, CDR2 YYNGEE. The CDR3 DNA sequence: TGTGCCAGCAGCCCAAGACTAGCGGATTCCTACGAGCAGTACTTC. Amino acid sequence: CASSPRLADSYEQYF.

This chain connects TRBV6-6 to TRBJ1-5; TRBD1 matches 9 bases. With 4 bases clipped from V and 4 bases from J, the junction kept 5 bases outside the gene matches. The CDR3 contains 15 residues. Germline-derived CDR1 and CDR2 are MNHNY and SVGAGI (reference sequence). CDR3 DNA sequence: TGTGCCAGCAGTTTGGGACAGGGTGGGAATCAGCCCCAGCATTTT. Translated: CASSLGQGGNQPQHF.

J is TRBJ1-5 and V is TRBV7-2; D is unclear. With 11 bases removed from V and 7 bases from J, the gap between germline ends came to 6 bases. This CDR3 is 9 amino acids long. Germline lookup yields CDR1 SGHTA and CDR2 FQGNSA. CDR3 bases: TGTGCCGGAGAACAGCCCCAGCATTTT. It specifies CAGEQPQHF.

The chain has TRBV19 and TRBJ1-5; D is ambiguous. Trimming cost V 4 bases and J 7 bases, with 14 bases left between them. Germline V CDR1 and CDR2: LNHDA, SQIVND (reference sequence). The CDR3 length is 14 residues. The CDR3 loop reads CASSTTEVHQPQHF. For the CDR3, the DNA is TGTGCCAGTAGTACCACAGAAGTCCACCAGCCCCAGCATTTT.

The sample holds one count of this clone. The chain links TRBV11-3 to TRBJ1-6; 7 nucleotides agree with TRBD1. V lost 4 bases and J lost 8; bases outside the gene matches: 11. There are 16 residues in the CDR3. The germline V gene has CDR1 SGHNT and CDR2 YENEEA. Written as DNA, the CDR3 is TGTGCCAGCAGCTCGCCCCCGGGACAGAATTATTCACCCCTCCACTTT. Amino acid sequence: CASSSPPGQNYSPLHF.

The chain carries TRBV9 and TRBJ1-1, with D unresolved. The length of the CDR3 is 15 residues. Trimming cost V 0 bases and J 1 base, with 10 bases left between them. The germline CDR1 and CDR2 sequences are SGDLS and YYNGEE. CDR3 bases: TGTGCCAGCAGCGTAGTTGCCTTGGCGAACACTGAAGCTTTCTTT. It encodes CASSVVALANTEAFF.

The chain links TRBV6-5 to TRBJ1-2; TRBD1 aligns across 7 bases. J was trimmed by 7 bases and V by 7 bases; bases with no gene match: 3. This CDR3 contains 11 residues. Germline assignment: CDR1 MNHEY and CDR2 SVGAGI. This CDR3 is CASNDRVGYTF. CDR3 DNA: TGTGCCAGCAACGACAGGGTTGGCTACACCTTC.

The chain uses TRBV11-3 and TRBJ2-3; TRBD2 is a possible D gene (7 bases). The CDR3 is 15 amino acids. The V and J ends lost 1 base and 5 bases respectively, with 13 bases between them. Per germline, CDR1 SGHNT and CDR2 YENEEA. CDR3 nucleotide sequence: TGTGCCAGCAGCTTAGTGAGGGGGGGGAGAGATACGCAGTATTTT. Its protein is CASSLVRGGRDTQYF.

The V and J genes are TRBV11-3 and TRBJ2-3; 16 nucleotides line up with TRBD2. Germline V gene data show CDR1 as SGHNT and CDR2 as YENEEA. This CDR3 is built from 18 residues. V dropped 2 bases and J dropped 2; count of bases not matched to a gene: 4. The CDR3 loop is CASSLFGTSGGATDTQYF. The CDR3 DNA sequence: TGTGCCAGCAGCTTATTTGGGACTAGCGGGGGGGCCACAGATACGCAGTATTTT.

This clone was counted once. The V call is TRBV19, the J call TRBJ2-1, with 9 bases identical to TRBD1. V lost 5 bases to trimming and J lost 5 bases; unmatched junction nucleotides: 4. The germline gives CDR1 LNHDA, CDR2 SQIVND (reference sequence). This CDR3 is 14 amino acids long. The DNA for the CDR3 is TGTGCCAGTAGTCGGGACAGGGTGGACAATGAGCAGTTCTTC. Protein product: CASSRDRVDNEQFF.

V and J are TRBV15 and TRBJ1-1, with 8 bases aligning to TRBD1. Germline CDR1 and CDR2: LNHNV and YYDKDF (reference sequence). The ends lost 0 bases at V and 12 bases at J; junction bases unmatched: 12. This CDR3 region has 15 residues. CDR3 nucleotide sequence: TGTGCCACCAGCAGAGATCCGACACCGACAGGGGCGTCTTTCTTT. The encoded protein is CATSRDPTPTGASFF.